The clone carrying this T cell receptor beta chain has more than one count but fewer than ten. Its target is unknown. HTBI primers from iRepertoire and Arm-PCR of CDR3 regions yielded the TCR beta libraries. A single record per CDR3 protein comes from TCRdb applying MiXCR to the multiplex PCR reads. The sample records about 470,000 distinct CDR3 sequences, about 22% being singletons. The sample's time point: persistent/refractory GD, antithyroid drugs over 5 years with positive TRAb. After RNA was extracted from PBMCs, the TCR library was made from it. Patients of an endocrinology department in Xi'an, China, were included. The data stem from a study of regulatory T cells in long-lasting Graves disease. Whole-study findings and limits: It was possible that the small sample size reduced accuracy.

Germline V gene sequence: CDR1 DFQATT, CDR2 SNEGSKA (reference sequence). V gave up 2 bases and J gave up 5 bases; unmatched junction bases: 9. This CDR3 has 15 residues. This clonotype was obtained from a female donor with Graves disease. The input for sequencing was peripheral blood mononuclear cells (PBMCs), taken when the disease was refractory, from a patient treated with antithyroid drugs. The rearrangement links TRBV20-1 to TRBJ1-1, with 9 bases lining up with TRBD1. The CDR3 loop is CSARYGTGRGTEAFF. The CDR3 DNA sequence: TGCAGTGCTAGATACGGGACAGGGAGAGGAACTGAAGCTTTCTTT.